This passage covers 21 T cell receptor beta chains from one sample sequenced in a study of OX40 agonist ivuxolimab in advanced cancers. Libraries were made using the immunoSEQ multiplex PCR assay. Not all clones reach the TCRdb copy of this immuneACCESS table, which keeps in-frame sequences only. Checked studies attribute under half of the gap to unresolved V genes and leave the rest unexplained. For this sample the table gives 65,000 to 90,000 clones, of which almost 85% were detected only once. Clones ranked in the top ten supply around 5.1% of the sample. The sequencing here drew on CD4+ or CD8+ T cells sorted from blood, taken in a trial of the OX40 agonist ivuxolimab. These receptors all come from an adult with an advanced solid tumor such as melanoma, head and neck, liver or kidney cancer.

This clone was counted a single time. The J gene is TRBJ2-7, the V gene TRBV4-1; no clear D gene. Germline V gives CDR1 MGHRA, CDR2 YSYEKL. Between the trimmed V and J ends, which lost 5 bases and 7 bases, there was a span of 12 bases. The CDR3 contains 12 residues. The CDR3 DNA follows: TGCGCCAGCAGCAATATGAGTCGGGAGCAGTACTTC. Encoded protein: CASSNMSREQYF.

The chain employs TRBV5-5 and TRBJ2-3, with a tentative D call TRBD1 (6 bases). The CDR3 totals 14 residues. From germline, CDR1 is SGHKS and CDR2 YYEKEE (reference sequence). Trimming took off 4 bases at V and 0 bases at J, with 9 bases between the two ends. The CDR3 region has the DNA TGTGCCAGCAGCCTGGACAGTAGCACAGATACGCAGTATTTT. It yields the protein CASSLDSSTDTQYF.

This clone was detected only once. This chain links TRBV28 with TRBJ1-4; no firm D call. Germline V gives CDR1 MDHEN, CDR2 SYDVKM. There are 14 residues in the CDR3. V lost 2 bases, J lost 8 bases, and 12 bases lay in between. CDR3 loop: CASSLRLSGEKLFF. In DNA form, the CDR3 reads TGTGCCAGCAGTTTACGACTCTCGGGGGAAAAACTGTTTTTT.

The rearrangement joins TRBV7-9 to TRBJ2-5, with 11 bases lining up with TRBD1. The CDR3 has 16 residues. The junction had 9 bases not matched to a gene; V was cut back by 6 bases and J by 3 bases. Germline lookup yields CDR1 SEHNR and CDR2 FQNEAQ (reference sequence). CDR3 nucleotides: TGTGCCAGCAGTTTCCTTCCGGGACAGGGGGAAGAGACCCAGTACTTC. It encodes CASSFLPGQGEETQYF.

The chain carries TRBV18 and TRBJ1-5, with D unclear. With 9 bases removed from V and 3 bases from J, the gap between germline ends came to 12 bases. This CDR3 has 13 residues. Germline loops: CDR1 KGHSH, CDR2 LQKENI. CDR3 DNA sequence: TGTGCCAGTCGACAAGGATCCAATCAGCCCCAGCATTTT. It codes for CASRQGSNQPQHF.

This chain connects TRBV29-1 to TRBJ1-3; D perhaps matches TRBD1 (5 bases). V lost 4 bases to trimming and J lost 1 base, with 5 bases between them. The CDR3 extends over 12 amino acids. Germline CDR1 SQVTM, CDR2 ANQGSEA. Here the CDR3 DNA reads TGCAGCGTTGGGGGGTCTGGAAACACCATATATTTT. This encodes CSVGGSGNTIYF.

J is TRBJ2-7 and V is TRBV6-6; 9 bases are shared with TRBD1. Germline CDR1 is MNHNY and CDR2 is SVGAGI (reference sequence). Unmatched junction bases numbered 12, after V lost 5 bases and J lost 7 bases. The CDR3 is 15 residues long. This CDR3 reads CASSDPGTGYWEQYF. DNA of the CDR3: TGTGCCAGCAGTGACCCCGGGACAGGGTATTGGGAGCAGTACTTC.

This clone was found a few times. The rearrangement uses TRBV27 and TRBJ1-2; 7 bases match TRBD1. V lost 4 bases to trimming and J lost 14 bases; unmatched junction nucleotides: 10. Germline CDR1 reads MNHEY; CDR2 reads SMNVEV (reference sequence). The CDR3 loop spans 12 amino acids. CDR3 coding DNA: TGTGCCAGCAGTTCGCAAACCGGGACAGAGACCTTC. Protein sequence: CASSSQTGTETF.

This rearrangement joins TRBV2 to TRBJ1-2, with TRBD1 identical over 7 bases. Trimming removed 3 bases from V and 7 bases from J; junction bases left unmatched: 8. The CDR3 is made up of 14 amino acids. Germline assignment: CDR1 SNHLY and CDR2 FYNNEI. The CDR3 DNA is TGTGCCAGCAGTGACACAGGGGTCATGGGTGGCTACACCTTC. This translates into CASSDTGVMGGYTF.

CDR3: CASSQVGLPNTGELFF. The CDR3 DNA reads as TGCGCCAGCAGCCAAGTTGGACTACCGAACACCGGGGAGCTGTTTTTT. J is TRBJ2-2 and V is TRBV4-1, with D possibly being TRBD2 (6 bases). Germline V gene data show CDR1 as MGHRA and CDR2 as YSYEKL. V was pared by 1 base and J by 0 bases, with 9 bases between. The CDR3 extends over 16 amino acids.

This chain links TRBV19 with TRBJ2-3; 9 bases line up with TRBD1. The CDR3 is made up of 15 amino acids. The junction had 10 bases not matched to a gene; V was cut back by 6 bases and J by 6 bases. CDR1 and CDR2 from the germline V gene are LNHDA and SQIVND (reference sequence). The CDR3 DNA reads TGTGCCAGTAGCCCACACAGGGGGCGCGTGGATACGCAGTATTTT. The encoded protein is CASSPHRGRVDTQYF. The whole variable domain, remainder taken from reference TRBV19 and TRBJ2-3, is DGGITQSPKYLFRKEGQNVTLSCEQNLNHDAMYWYRQDPGQGLRLIYYSQIVNDFQKGDIAEGYSVSREKKESFPLTVTSAQKNPTAFYLCASSPHRGRVDTQYFGPGTRLTVL.

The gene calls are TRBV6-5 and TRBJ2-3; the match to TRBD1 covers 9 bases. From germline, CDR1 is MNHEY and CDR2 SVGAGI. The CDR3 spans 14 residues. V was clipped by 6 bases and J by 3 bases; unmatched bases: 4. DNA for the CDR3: TGTGCCAGCAGGACGGGACAGGGAACAGATACGCAGTATTTT. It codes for CASRTGQGTDTQYF.

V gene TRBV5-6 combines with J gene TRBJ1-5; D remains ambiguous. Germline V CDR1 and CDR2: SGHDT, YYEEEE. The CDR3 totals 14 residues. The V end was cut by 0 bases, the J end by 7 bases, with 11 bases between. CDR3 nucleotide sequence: TGTGCCAGCAGCTTGGGTGATATCGTGCAGCCCCAGCATTTT. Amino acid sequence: CASSLGDIVQPQHF.

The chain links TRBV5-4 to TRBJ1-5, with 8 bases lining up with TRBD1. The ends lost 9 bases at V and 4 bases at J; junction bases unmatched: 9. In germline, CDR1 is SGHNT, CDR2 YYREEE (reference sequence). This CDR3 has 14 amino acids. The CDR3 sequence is CATSGGQDNQPQHF. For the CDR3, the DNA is TGTGCCACATCAGGGGGACAGGATAATCAGCCCCAGCATTTT.

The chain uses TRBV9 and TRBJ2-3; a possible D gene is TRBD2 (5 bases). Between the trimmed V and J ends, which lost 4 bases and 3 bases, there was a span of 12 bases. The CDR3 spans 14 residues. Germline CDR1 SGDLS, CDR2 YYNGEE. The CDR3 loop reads CASSPSPVTDTQYF. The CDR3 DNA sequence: TGTGCCAGCAGCCCTAGCCCGGTTACAGATACGCAGTATTTT.

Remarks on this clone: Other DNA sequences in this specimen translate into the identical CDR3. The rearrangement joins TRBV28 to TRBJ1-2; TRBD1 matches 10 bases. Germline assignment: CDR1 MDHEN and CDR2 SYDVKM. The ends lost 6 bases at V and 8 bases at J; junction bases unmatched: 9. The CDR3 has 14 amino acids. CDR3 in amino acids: CASSRGQGRDGYTF. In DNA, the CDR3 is TGTGCCAGCAGCCGGGGACAGGGGAGGGACGGCTACACCTTC.

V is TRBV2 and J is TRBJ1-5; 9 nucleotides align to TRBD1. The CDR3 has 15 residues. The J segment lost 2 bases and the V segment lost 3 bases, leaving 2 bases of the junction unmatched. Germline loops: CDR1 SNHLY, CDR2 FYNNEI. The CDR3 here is CASSETGGGNQPQHF. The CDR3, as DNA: TGTGCCAGCAGTGAGACAGGGGGTGGCAATCAGCCCCAGCATTTT.

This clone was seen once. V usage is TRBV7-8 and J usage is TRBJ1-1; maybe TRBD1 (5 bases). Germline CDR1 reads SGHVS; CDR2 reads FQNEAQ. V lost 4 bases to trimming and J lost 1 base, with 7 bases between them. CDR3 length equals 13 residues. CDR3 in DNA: TGTGCCAGCAGCTGGGGCAAGAACACTGAAGCTTTCTTT. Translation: CASSWGKNTEAFF.

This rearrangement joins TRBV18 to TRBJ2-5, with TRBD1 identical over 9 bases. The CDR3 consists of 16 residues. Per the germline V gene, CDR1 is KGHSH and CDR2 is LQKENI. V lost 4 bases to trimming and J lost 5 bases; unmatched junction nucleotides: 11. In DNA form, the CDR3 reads TGTGCCAGCTCACGTAATCCGGGACAGGGCTTTGAGACCCAGTACTTC. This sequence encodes CASSRNPGQGFETQYF.

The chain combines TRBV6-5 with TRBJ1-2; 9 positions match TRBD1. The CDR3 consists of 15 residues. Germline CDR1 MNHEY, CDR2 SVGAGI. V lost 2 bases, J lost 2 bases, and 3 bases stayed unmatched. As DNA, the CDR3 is TGTGCCAGCAGTTACCGGGGGACAGGGAACTATGGCTACACCTTC. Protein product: CASSYRGTGNYGYTF.

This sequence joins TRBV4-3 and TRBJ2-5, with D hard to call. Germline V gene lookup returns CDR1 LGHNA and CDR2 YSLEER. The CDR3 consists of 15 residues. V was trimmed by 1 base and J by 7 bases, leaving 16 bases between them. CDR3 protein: CASSQGAGRLSTQYF. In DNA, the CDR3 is TGCGCCAGCAGCCAAGGGGCCGGCCGCCTATCGACCCAGTACTTC.